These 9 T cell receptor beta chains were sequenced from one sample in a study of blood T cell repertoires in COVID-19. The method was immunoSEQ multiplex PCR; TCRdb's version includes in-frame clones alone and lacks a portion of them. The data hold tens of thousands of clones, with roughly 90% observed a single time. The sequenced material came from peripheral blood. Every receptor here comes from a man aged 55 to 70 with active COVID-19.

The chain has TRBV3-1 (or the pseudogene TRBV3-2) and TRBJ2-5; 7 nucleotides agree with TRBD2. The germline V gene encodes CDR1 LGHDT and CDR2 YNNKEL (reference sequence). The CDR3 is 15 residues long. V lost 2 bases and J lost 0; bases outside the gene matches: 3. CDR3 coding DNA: TGTGCCAGCAGCCAATGGGGGAGGGACCAAGAGACCCAGTACTTC. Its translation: CASSQWGRDQETQYF.

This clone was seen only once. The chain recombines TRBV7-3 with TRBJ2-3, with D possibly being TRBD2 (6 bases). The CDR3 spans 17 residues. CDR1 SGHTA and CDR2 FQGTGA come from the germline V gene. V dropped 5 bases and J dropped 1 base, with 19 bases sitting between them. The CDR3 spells CASSLTSRGPGTDTQYF. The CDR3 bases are TGTGCCAGCAGCCTCACTAGCCGGGGTCCCGGCACAGATACGCAGTATTTT.

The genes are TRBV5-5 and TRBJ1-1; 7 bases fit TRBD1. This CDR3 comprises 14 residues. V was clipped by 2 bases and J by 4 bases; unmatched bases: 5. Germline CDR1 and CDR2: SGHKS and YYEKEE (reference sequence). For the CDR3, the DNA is TGTGCCAGCAGCTTAGGAGGGGGCTTCACTGAAGCTTTCTTT. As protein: CASSLGGGFTEAFF. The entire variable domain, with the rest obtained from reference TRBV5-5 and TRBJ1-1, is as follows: DAGVTQSPTHLIKTRGQQVTLRCSPISGHKSVSWYQQVLGQGPQFIFQYYEKEERGRGNFPDRFSARQFPNYSSELNVNALLLGDSALYLCASSLGGGFTEAFFGQGTRLTVV.

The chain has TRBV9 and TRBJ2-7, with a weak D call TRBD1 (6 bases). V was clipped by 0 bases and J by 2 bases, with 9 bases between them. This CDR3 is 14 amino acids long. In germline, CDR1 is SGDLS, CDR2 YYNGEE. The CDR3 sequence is CASSVGRGPYEQYF. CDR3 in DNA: TGTGCCAGCAGCGTAGGCAGGGGCCCCTACGAGCAGTACTTC.

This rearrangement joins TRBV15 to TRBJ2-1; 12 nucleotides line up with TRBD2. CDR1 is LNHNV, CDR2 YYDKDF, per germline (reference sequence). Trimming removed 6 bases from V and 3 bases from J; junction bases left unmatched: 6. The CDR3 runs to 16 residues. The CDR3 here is CATRSILAGGYNEQFF. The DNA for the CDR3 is TGTGCCACCAGATCTATACTAGCGGGGGGCTACAATGAGCAGTTCTTC. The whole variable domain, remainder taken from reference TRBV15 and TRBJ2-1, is DAMVIQNPRYQVTQFGKPVTLSCSQTLNHNVMYWYQQKSSQAPKLLFHYYDKDFNNEADTPDNFQSRRPNTSFCFLDIRSPGLGDTAMYLCATRSILAGGYNEQFFGPGTRLTVL.

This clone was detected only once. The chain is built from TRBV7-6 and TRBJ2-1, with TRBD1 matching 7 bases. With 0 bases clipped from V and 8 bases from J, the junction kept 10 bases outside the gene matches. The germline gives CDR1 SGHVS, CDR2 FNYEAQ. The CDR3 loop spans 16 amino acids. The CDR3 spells CASSLASPGGFHEQFF. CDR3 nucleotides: TGTGCCAGCAGCTTAGCGTCGCCAGGGGGTTTTCATGAGCAGTTCTTC. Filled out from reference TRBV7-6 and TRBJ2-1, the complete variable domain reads GAGVSQSPRYKVTKRGQDVALRCDPISGHVSLYWYRQALGQGPEFLTYFNYEAQQDKSGLPNDRFSAERPEGSISTLTIQRTEQRDSAMYRCASSLASPGGFHEQFFGPGTRLTVL.

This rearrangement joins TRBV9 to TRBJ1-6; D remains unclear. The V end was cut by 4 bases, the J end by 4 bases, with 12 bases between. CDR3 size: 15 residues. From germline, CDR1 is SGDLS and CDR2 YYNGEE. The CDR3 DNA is TGTGCCAGCAGCTCCGGGAGCAATTATAATTCACCCCTCCACTTT. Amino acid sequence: CASSSGSNYNSPLHF.

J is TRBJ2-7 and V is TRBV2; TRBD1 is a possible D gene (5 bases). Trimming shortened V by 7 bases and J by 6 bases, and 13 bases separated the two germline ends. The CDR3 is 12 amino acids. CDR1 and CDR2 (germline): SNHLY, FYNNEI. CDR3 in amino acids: CASIRQGTEQYF. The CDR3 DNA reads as TGTGCCAGCATTAGGCAGGGCACCGAGCAGTACTTC. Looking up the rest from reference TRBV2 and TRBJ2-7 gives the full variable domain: EPEVTQTPSHQVTQMGQEVILRCVPISNHLYFYWYRQILGQKVEFLVSFYNNEISEKSEIFDDQFSVERPDGSNFTLKIRSTKLEDSAMYFCASIRQGTEQYFGPGTRLTVT.

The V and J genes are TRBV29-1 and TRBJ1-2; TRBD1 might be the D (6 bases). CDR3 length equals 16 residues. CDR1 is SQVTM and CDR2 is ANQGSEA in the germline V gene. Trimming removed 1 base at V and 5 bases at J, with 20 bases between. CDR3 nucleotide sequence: TGCAGCGTTGAAGTTTTGTCCGCAGGGGTTCGGTATGGCTACACCTTC. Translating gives CSVEVLSAGVRYGYTF.